A selection of T cell receptor beta chains follows, all from one sample in a study of Ad26.COV2.S vaccination and SARS-CoV-2 variants. The data were produced by immunoSEQ multiplex PCR, yet TCRdb's version contains in-frame clones alone and is incomplete. This repertoire shows around 450,000 clones, approximately 92% found once; its top ten account for more than 9%. This specimen was peripheral blood, taken in a trial of Ad26.COV2.S vaccine versus placebo. Source of these receptors: a person between 18 and 60 years old who received the Ad26.COV2.S COVID-19 vaccine or a placebo. Both conserved end residues are part of each CDR3. The D gene is left open where the match is weak. A row's size may be missing; if present it is once, few, many or a size class.

V: TRBV25-1
length: 16
J: TRBJ2-1
D: TRBD2
size: .
CDR3: CASSDQLAGGLNEQFF
DNA: TGTGCCAGCAGTGATCAACTAGCGGGAGGTCTCAATGAGCAGTTCTTC

V: TRBV7-9
length: 12
J: TRBJ1-5
D: .
size: once
CDR3: CASSFGGQPQHF
DNA: TGTGCCAGCAGCTTTGGAGGTCAGCCCCAGCATTTT

V: TRBV6-5
length: 13
J: TRBJ2-7
D: .
size: .
CDR3: CASLGRDSYEQYF
DNA: TGTGCCAGCCTCGGCAGGGACTCCTACGAGCAGTACTTC

V: TRBV6-1
length: 14
J: TRBJ2-7
D: TRBD1
size: .
CDR3: CASSEGTGFYEQYF
DNA: TGTGCCAGCAGTGAAGGGACAGGGTTCTACGAGCAGTACTTC

V: TRBV11-3
length: 17
J: TRBJ1-2
D: TRBD1
size: few
CDR3: CASSFHGTGTLGYGYTF
DNA: TGTGCCAGCAGCTTTCACGGGACAGGGACATTGGGGTATGGCTACACCTTC

V: TRBV11-2
length: 15
J: TRBJ2-1
D: TRBD2
size: .
CDR3: CASSLPGLAGNEQFF
DNA: TGTGCCAGCAGCCTCCCGGGACTAGCGGGTAATGAGCAGTTCTTC

V: TRBV25-1
length: 12
J: TRBJ2-3
D: .
size: .
CDR3: CASSDVTDTQYF
DNA: TGTGCCAGCAGTGACGTTACAGATACGCAGTATTTT

V: TRBV7-2
length: 14
J: TRBJ2-3
D: .
size: .
CDR3: CASSSGQNTDTQYF
DNA: TGTGCCAGCAGCTCTGGACAGAACACAGATACGCAGTATTTT

V: TRBV5-1
length: 18
J: TRBJ2-3
D: TRBD2
size: .
CDR3: CASSWGLAGGGSTDTQYF
DNA: TGCGCCAGCAGCTGGGGACTAGCGGGAGGCGGGTCCACAGATACGCAGTATTTT

V: TRBV30
length: 15
J: TRBJ2-5
D: .
size: .
CDR3: CAWSVARAYQETQYF
DNA: TGTGCCTGGAGTGTAGCCAGGGCGTACCAAGAGACCCAGTACTTC

V: TRBV19
length: 15
J: TRBJ1-2
D: TRBD1
size: .
CDR3: CASSIFGQGLYGYTF
DNA: TGTGCCAGTAGTATATTCGGACAGGGCCTCTATGGCTACACCTTC

V: TRBV12-5
length: 15
J: TRBJ2-1
D: TRBD2
size: .
CDR3: CASGLVASGYNEQFF
DNA: TGTGCTAGTGGTTTGGTGGCTAGCGGGTACAATGAGCAGTTCTTC

V: TRBV6-5
length: 15
J: TRBJ1-1
D: .
size: once
CDR3: CASVLAAETNTEAFF
DNA: TGTGCCAGCGTCCTGGCAGCGGAAACGAACACTGAAGCTTTCTTT

V: TRBV30
length: 13
J: TRBJ2-7
D: .
size: .
CDR3: CAWSRGQAYEQYF
DNA: TGTGCCTGGTCCAGAGGACAAGCCTACGAGCAGTACTTC

V: TRBV28
length: 18
J: TRBJ2-1
D: TRBD2
size: .
CDR3: CASSLSLAGGRSYNEQFF
DNA: TGTGCCAGCAGTCTTTCTCTAGCGGGAGGGCGTTCGTACAATGAGCAGTTCTTC

V: TRBV7-9
length: 15
J: TRBJ2-1
D: TRBD1
size: .
CDR3: CASSRQGSSYNEQFF
DNA: TGTGCCAGCAGCCGACAGGGAAGCTCCTACAATGAGCAGTTCTTC

V: TRBV9
length: 15
J: TRBJ2-7
D: TRBD2
size: .
CDR3: CASSVGLAGVHEQYF
DNA: TGTGCCAGCAGCGTAGGCCTAGCGGGAGTTCACGAGCAGTACTTC

V: TRBV19
length: 14
J: TRBJ2-3
D: TRBD1
size: .
CDR3: CASSLSGGPDTQYF
DNA: TGTGCCAGTAGTCTTTCAGGGGGCCCAGATACGCAGTATTTT